Below are 12 T cell receptor beta chains sequenced from a single sample in a study of OX40 agonist ivuxolimab in advanced cancers. Measured with immunoSEQ multiplex PCR; TCRdb has only the in-frame clones, and not every one. The sample has around 22,000 clones, around 85% seen once. The sample here was CD4+ or CD8+ T cells sorted from blood, taken in a trial of the OX40 agonist ivuxolimab. These receptors all stem from an adult with an advanced solid tumor such as melanoma, head and neck, liver or kidney cancer.

V usage is TRBV5-1 and J usage is TRBJ2-7; D remains ambiguous. CDR3 length equals 14 residues. Germline V lookup: CDR1 SGHRS, CDR2 YFSETQ. Trimming cost V 4 bases and J 2 bases, with 13 bases left between them. CDR3 bases: TGCGCCAGCAGCCCCCTAAGGTTTACCTACGAGCAGTACTTC. It specifies CASSPLRFTYEQYF.

V and J are TRBV2 and TRBJ1-4; D is unclear. The CDR3 length is 17 residues. Trimming took off 7 bases at V and 5 bases at J, with 23 bases between the two ends. In germline, CDR1 is SNHLY, CDR2 FYNNEI. The CDR3 DNA reads TGTGCCAGCACGGGGATGATCAAGTCCGTAACAAATGAAAAACTGTTTTTT. Translated: CASTGMIKSVTNEKLFF.

The chain has TRBV29-1 and TRBJ1-2, with a weak D call TRBD1 (5 bases). Germline lookup yields CDR1 SQVTM and CDR2 ANQGSEA. The CDR3 length is 14 residues. With 1 base removed from V and 1 base from J, the gap between germline ends came to 10 bases. The CDR3 loop is CSVEAGGGNYGYTF. In DNA form, the CDR3 reads TGCAGCGTTGAAGCCGGGGGGGGTAACTATGGCTACACCTTC.

This clone was seen once. V usage is TRBV2 and J usage is TRBJ2-2; 9 nucleotides align to TRBD2. The CDR3 has 16 amino acids. The V gene end was trimmed by 8 bases and the J gene end by 4 bases; junction bases not matched to a gene: 11. Germline CDR1 SNHLY, CDR2 FYNNEI. This chain's CDR3 is CASAGSGSGGTGELFF. The CDR3 region has the DNA TGTGCCAGCGCCGGTAGCGGGAGCGGAGGCACCGGGGAGCTGTTTTTT.

This clone was seen a handful of times. V gene TRBV11-1 combines with J gene TRBJ2-5, with unresolved D. The CDR3 runs to 14 residues. CDR1 and CDR2 (germline): SGHAT, FQDESV (reference sequence). V was shortened by 3 bases and J by 2 bases, with 10 bases between the two germline ends. The CDR3 reads CASSFDGRQETQYF. The CDR3 DNA sequence: TGTGCCAGCAGCTTTGACGGAAGGCAAGAGACCCAGTACTTC.

This clone was recorded a few times. The chain joins TRBV2 to TRBJ1-1; D is undetermined. This CDR3 comprises 11 residues. The V end was cut by 6 bases, the J end by 4 bases, with 6 bases between. Germline lookup yields CDR1 SNHLY and CDR2 FYNNEI. DNA of the CDR3: TGTGCCAGCAGCCCCTTCACTGAAGCTTTCTTT. Its translation is CASSPFTEAFF.

The chain recombines TRBV2 with TRBJ2-7, with D perhaps given as TRBD1 or TRBD2 (5 bases each). Germline values: CDR1 SNHLY, CDR2 FYNNEI. With 3 bases removed from V and 7 bases from J, the gap between germline ends came to 19 bases. This CDR3 has 15 residues. The CDR3 region has the DNA TGTGCCAGCAGTGATCCTTGGCAGGGACGCGAGGAGCAGTACTTC. This gives the protein CASSDPWQGREEQYF.

The chain carries TRBV18 and TRBJ2-1; D remains unclear. The V gene lost 0 bases and the J gene lost 0 bases, with 12 bases spanning the gap. The germline CDR1 and CDR2 sequences are KGHSH and LQKENI. The CDR3 runs to 17 residues. Here the CDR3 reads CASSPPATQVSYNEQFF. For the CDR3, the DNA is TGTGCCAGCTCACCACCGGCCACCCAAGTCTCCTACAATGAGCAGTTCTTC.

The J gene is TRBJ2-4, the V gene TRBV5-4; D is unclear. From germline, CDR1 is SGHNT and CDR2 YYREEE (reference sequence). The V and J ends lost 0 bases and 5 bases respectively, with 3 bases between them. The CDR3 runs 12 residues. The CDR3 DNA sequence: TGTGCCAGCAGCTTGGACCAAAACATTCAGTACTTC. This sequence encodes CASSLDQNIQYF.

This chain connects TRBV15 to TRBJ2-7, with D maybe TRBD1 (5 bases). Trimming pared 1 base from V and 0 bases from J, leaving 7 bases between. The CDR3 runs 14 residues. The germline CDR1 and CDR2 sequences are LNHNV and YYDKDF (reference sequence). The CDR3: CATSRGGTSYEQYF. As DNA, the CDR3 is TGTGCCACCAGCAGAGGGGGCACCTCCTACGAGCAGTACTTC.

The V call is TRBV7-3, the J call TRBJ2-7, with a tentative D call TRBD2 (5 bases). Germline V gene sequence: CDR1 SGHTA, CDR2 FQGTGA. Trimming took off 5 bases at V and 2 bases at J, with 16 bases between the two ends. CDR3 size: 15 residues. The CDR3 loop reads CASSPYGRGAYEQYF. In DNA, the CDR3 is TGTGCCAGCAGCCCCTACGGTCGGGGAGCCTACGAGCAGTACTTC.

This chain connects TRBV25-1 to TRBJ2-3, with 9 bases lining up with TRBD2. V lost 2 bases and J lost 6; bases outside the gene matches: 6. The germline V gene has CDR1 MGHDK and CDR2 SYGVNS. There are 15 residues in the CDR3. The CDR3 region is CASSEISGSVDTQYF. The CDR3 DNA is TGTGCCAGCAGTGAAATTAGCGGGAGTGTGGATACGCAGTATTTT.